The 10 T cell receptor beta chains given below trace back to one sample, sequenced in a study of cytomegalovirus exposure and HLA in healthy donors. The PCR ran on 60 Vbeta and 13 Jbeta primers. Profiling relied on immunoSEQ multiplex PCR, and the TCRdb table lists in-frame clones only, not all of them. The data hold some 180,000 clones, with approximately 9.5% observed a single time. The sequenced sample was PBMCs. The receptors originated from a woman aged 30 to 39 in good health and CMV-seropositive.

J is TRBJ2-3 and V is TRBV27; TRBD2 aligns across 10 bases. With 7 bases clipped from V and 9 bases from J, the junction kept 13 bases outside the gene matches. This CDR3 comprises 15 residues. Per germline, CDR1 MNHEY and CDR2 SMNVEV (reference sequence). In nucleotides, the CDR3 is TGTGCCAGCACCCGAGCGGGAGGGCCAACCGAGACGCAGTATTTT. It codes for CASTRAGGPTETQYF.

This chain joins TRBV2 and TRBJ2-4, with TRBD1 identical over 7 bases. Germline V gene lookup returns CDR1 SNHLY and CDR2 FYNNEI. The junction had 9 bases not matched to a gene; V was cut back by 8 bases and J by 8 bases. The CDR3 totals 13 residues. Here the CDR3 reads CASCVAQGDIQYF. The CDR3 DNA follows: TGTGCCAGCTGTGTGGCGCAGGGGGACATTCAGTACTTC.

This chain uses TRBV5-1 with TRBJ2-7, with 7 positions matching TRBD1. V shed 4 bases, J shed 0 bases, and the junction held 7 bases outside the gene matches. The germline CDR1 and CDR2 sequences are SGHRS and YFSETQ. This CDR3 region has 15 residues. The CDR3 reads CASSPKTGYSYEQYF. CDR3 nucleotides: TGCGCCAGCAGCCCTAAGACAGGGTACTCCTACGAGCAGTACTTC.

This chain joins TRBV18 and TRBJ1-2, with D maybe TRBD1 (5 bases). V shed 5 bases and J shed 7 bases, with 20 bases lying between them. The CDR3 runs 15 residues. In germline, CDR1 is KGHSH, CDR2 LQKENI. The CDR3 is CASSELAVQDAGYTF. As DNA, the CDR3 is TGTGCCAGCTCAGAGTTAGCAGTACAGGATGCTGGCTACACCTTC.

The V gene is TRBV5-1, the J gene TRBJ2-5; D unresolved. CDR3 size: 14 residues. The germline V gene encodes CDR1 SGHRS and CDR2 YFSETQ. V was pared by 2 bases and J by 2 bases, with 10 bases between. The CDR3 nucleotides are TGCGCCAGCAGCTTTTGGCAGAATCAAGAGACCCAGTACTTC. Translation: CASSFWQNQETQYF. Using reference TRBV5-1 and TRBJ2-5 for the parts outside the CDR3, the full variable domain is KAGVTQTPRYLIKTRGQQVTLSCSPISGHRSVSWYQQTPGQGLQFLFEYFSETQRNKGNFPGRFSGRQFSNSRSEMNVSTLELGDSALYLCASSFWQNQETQYFGPGTRLLVL.

The chain is built from TRBV5-1 and TRBJ2-1; TRBD2 is a possible D gene (5 bases). Per germline, CDR1 SGHRS and CDR2 YFSETQ. CDR3 size: 16 residues. Trimming took 1 base from V and 2 from J, leaving 13 bases between them. CDR3 sequence reads: CASSLRLGSPYNEQFF. CDR3 DNA sequence: TGCGCCAGCAGCTTGAGATTGGGGAGTCCCTACAATGAGCAGTTCTTC. The full variable domain, in which reference TRBV5-1 and TRBJ2-1 provide the parts outside the CDR3, is KAGVTQTPRYLIKTRGQQVTLSCSPISGHRSVSWYQQTPGQGLQFLFEYFSETQRNKGNFPGRFSGRQFSNSRSEMNVSTLELGDSALYLCASSLRLGSPYNEQFFGPGTRLTVL.

In the case of this clone: The identical CDR3 is also encoded by other nucleotide sequences in the sample. The chain has TRBV2 and TRBJ1-2, with 7 bases identical to TRBD1. V gave up 4 bases and J gave up 0 bases; unmatched junction bases: 2. CDR3 length equals 14 residues. Per germline, CDR1 SNHLY and CDR2 FYNNEI. The CDR3 spells CASSGQGANYGYTF. The CDR3 nucleotides read TGTGCCAGCAGTGGACAGGGAGCTAACTATGGCTACACCTTC.

This clone has just a few counts. The V call is TRBV18, the J call TRBJ2-1, with a possible D match to TRBD2 (6 bases). The CDR3 extends over 14 amino acids. V dropped 3 bases and J dropped 6 bases, with 12 bases sitting between them. Germline V lookup: CDR1 KGHSH, CDR2 LQKENI. The CDR3 region is CASSPGMEGNEQFF. The CDR3 DNA sequence: TGTGCCAGCTCACCGGGTATGGAGGGCAATGAGCAGTTCTTC.

This clone has a handful of counts. The rearrangement links TRBV10-1 to TRBJ1-3, with a tentative D call TRBD1 (6 bases). Germline CDR1 reads WNHNN; CDR2 reads SYGVQD (reference sequence). Trimming stripped 6 bases from V and 0 bases from J, with 12 bases between. CDR3 length equals 15 residues. For the CDR3, the DNA is TGCGCCAGCAGGGATACAGGGAACTCTGGAAACACCATATATTTT. Amino acid sequence: CASRDTGNSGNTIYF.

V usage is TRBV4-1 and J usage is TRBJ1-5; 7 bases match TRBD1. Germline-derived CDR1 and CDR2 are MGHRA and YSYEKL. The CDR3 sequence is 14 residues long. With 2 bases clipped from V and 5 bases from J, the junction kept 3 bases outside the gene matches. The DNA for the CDR3 is TGCGCCAGCAGCCAAAGACAGGGAGATCAGCCCCAGCATTTT. This encodes CASSQRQGDQPQHF.